This T cell receptor beta chain was captured by sequencing in a study of PD-L1 blockade in urothelial cancer. Study at large: Enrolled patients had been treated previously with 0 to 3 chemotherapy regimens. Blood underwent analysis 3 weeks (second dose) and 6 weeks after treatment began. There were a median of approximately 140,000 T cells in blood samples. Study-wide results and limits: Below-median blood TCR clonality before treatment forecast better survival.

This clone was recorded only once. Its matching antigen is unknown. The method was immunoSEQ multiplex PCR; TCRdb's version includes in-frame clones alone and lacks a portion of them. Of some 40,000 clones in the sample, approximately 90% were seen once. The time point is: pretreatment peripheral blood. CDR1 and CDR2 from the germline V gene are SGHTA and FQGTGA. V shed 0 bases, J shed 5 bases, and the junction held 3 bases outside the gene matches. The CDR3 runs 14 residues. Sequencing was performed on PBMCs, taken around atezolizumab (anti-PD-L1) treatment. The chain recombines TRBV7-3 with TRBJ2-5, with 7 bases matching TRBD1. The sequence came from a donor at least 40 years old with urothelial cancer. Here the CDR3 reads CASSLTGGSETQYF. The CDR3 DNA reads as TGTGCCAGCAGCTTAACAGGGGGCAGCGAGACCCAGTACTTC.